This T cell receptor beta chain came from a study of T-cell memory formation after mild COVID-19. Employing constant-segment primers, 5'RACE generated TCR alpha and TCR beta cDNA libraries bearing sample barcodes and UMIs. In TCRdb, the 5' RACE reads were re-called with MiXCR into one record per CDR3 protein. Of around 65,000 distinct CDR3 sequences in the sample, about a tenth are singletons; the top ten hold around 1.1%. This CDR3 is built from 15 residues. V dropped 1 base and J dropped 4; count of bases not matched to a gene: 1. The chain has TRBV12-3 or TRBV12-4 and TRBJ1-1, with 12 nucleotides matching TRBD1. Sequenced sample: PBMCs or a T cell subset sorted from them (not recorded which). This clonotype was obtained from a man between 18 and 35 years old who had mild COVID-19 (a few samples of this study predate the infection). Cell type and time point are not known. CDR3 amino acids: CASSLGDRGPTEAFF. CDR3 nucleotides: TGTGCCAGCAGTTTAGGGGACAGGGGGCCCACTGAAGCTTTCTTT.